This T cell receptor beta chain was sequenced during a study of CD8+ T cells in alopecia areata. Extracted from the samples, RNA was reverse transcribed into cDNA to serve as the sequencing template. Sequencing was performed with immunoSEQ multiplex PCR; in TCRdb, only in-frame clones are kept and a portion is missing. This repertoire holds over 250,000 clones, and none appear only once. Study-level findings and limits: It was less clear whether patients shared TCRs than it was in mice, possibly because of HLA.

Separation of pooled cutaneous lymph node cells was by sorting with CD4, CD8alpha, NKG2D, NKG2ACE and other markers. Trimming took 5 bases from V and 0 from J; bases not matched to a gene: 1. Looked up from germline, CDR1 is NNHDY and CDR2 is SYVADS. This CDR3 region has 15 residues. The table lists this clone with a few counts. Antigen specificity is unknown. Gene names follow the mouse nomenclature. The CDR3 end falls 4 residues outside the read, so it is completed with the germline J gene. The identical CDR3 is also encoded by other nucleotide sequences in the sample. Source material: CD4+ T cells sorted from a lymph node. The sequence was collected from a C3H/HeJ mouse with alopecia areata. This strain's MHC haplotype is H2-k. The rearrangement links TRBV13-3 to TRBJ2-2; 10 nucleotides match TRBD2. The CDR3: CASRGTGANTGQLYF. The covered CDR3 bases are TGTGCCAGCAGGGGGACTGGGGCAAACACCGGG. Based on the CDR3 plus reference TRBV13-3 and TRBJ2-2, the full variable domain is EAAVTQSPRSKVAVTGGKVTLSCHQTNNHDYMYWYRQDTGHGLRLIHYSYVADSTEKGDIPDGYKASRPSQENFSLILELASLSQTAVYFCASRGTGANTGQLYFGEGSKLTVL.